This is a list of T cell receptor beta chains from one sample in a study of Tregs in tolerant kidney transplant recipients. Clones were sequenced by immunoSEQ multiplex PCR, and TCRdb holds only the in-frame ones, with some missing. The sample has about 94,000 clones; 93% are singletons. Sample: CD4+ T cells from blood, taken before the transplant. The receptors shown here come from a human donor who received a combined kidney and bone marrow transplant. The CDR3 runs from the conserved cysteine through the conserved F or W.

CASSRDSANYGYTF TRBJ1-2 TRBV7-3
CASSLERGRNSPLHF TRBJ1-6 TRBV11-2
CASTTGFADTQYF TRBJ2-3 TRBV11-3
CASSEYSLYNSPLHF TRBJ1-6 TRBV6-4
CASSTGPQPQHF TRBJ1-5 TRBV19
CASSLDRDSEKLFF TRBJ1-4 TRBV7-2
CASSQEAFYGYTF TRBJ1-2 TRBV14
CASSFSVAGRTGELFF TRBJ2-2 TRBV5-1
CASSETAGFYNEQFF TRBJ2-1 TRBV18
CASSFRGEAFF TRBJ1-1 TRBV7-9
CASSRNRGEETQYF TRBJ2-5 TRBV18
CASSVGQNNNEQFF TRBJ2-1 TRBV9
CASSLVQGGIYEQYF TRBJ2-7 TRBV28
CSVDRETGGTEAFF TRBJ1-1 TRBV29-1
CASSVGAGTYGYTF TRBJ1-2 TRBV4-2
CASSIFSYEQYF TRBJ2-7 TRBV5-6
CASSSTGGNGYTF TRBJ1-2 TRBV4-1
CATSFSQSSTFF TRBJ1-1 TRBV15